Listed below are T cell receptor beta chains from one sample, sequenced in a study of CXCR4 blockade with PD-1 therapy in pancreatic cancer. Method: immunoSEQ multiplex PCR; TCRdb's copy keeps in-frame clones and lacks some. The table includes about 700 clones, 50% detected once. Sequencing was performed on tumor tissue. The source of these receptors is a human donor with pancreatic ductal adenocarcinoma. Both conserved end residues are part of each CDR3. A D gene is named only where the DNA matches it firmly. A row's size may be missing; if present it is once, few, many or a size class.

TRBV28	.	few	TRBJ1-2	TGTGCCAGCAATCCCCCGGTTTCCTATGGCTACACCTTC	CASNPPVSYGYTF
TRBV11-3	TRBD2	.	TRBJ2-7	TGTGCCAGCAGCTTAGTAGCGAATTTAGCGGGAGGGCCAAAGTACGAGCAGTACTTC	CASSLVANLAGGPKYEQYF
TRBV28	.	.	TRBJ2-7	TGTGCCAGCAGTTTTCTATACACCTACGAGCAGTACTTC	CASSFLYTYEQYF
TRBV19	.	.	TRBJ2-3	TGTGCCAGTAGCCCAAGGACCGCGATTAAAGTAGATACGCAGTATTTT	CASSPRTAIKVDTQYF
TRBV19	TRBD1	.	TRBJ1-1	TGTGCCAGTAGTACCGGACAGGGGGCTTGGACTGAAGCTTTCTTT	CASSTGQGAWTEAFF
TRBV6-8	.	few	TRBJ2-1	TGTGCCATCAAAGTAACAGGAAACAATGAGCAGTTCTTC	CAIKVTGNNEQFF
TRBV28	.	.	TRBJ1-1	TGTGCCAGCAGTTTAAACGGGGCCACTGAAGCTTTCTTT	CASSLNGATEAFF
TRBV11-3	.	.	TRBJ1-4	TGTGCCAGCAGCCAAGGGCAGCTTAATGAAAAACTGTTTTTT	CASSQGQLNEKLFF
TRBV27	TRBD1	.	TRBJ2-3	TGTGCCAGCAGTCTCGGACAGGGCACAGATACGCAGTATTTT	CASSLGQGTDTQYF
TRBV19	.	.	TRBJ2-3	TGTGCCAGTAGTATCCAAATCCCCACAGATACGCAGTATTTT	CASSIQIPTDTQYF
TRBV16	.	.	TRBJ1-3	TGTGCCAGCAGCCTTGACGGGGGAAACACCATATATTTT	CASSLDGGNTIYF
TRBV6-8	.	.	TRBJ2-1	TGTGCCAGCAATAGCGGACAATGGGGGGTCGGTGAGCAGTTCTTC	CASNSGQWGVGEQFF
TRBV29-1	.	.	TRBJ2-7	TGCAGCGTTGGGGGGGCTAGTGGTGAGTACGAGCAGTACTTC	CSVGGASGEYEQYF
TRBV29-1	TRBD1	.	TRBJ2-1	TGCAGCGTGGGGACAGGGTTAAATGAGCAGTTCTTC	CSVGTGLNEQFF
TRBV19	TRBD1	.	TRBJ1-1	TGTGCCAGTAGTAAGAGGGACAGCCTAGTGAACACTGAAGCTTTCTTT	CASSKRDSLVNTEAFF
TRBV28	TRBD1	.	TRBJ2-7	TGTGCCAGCACCCCAGGGGGCTTAAACTACGAACAGTACTTC	CASTPGGLNYEQYF
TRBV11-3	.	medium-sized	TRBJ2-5	TGTGCCAGCAGCTTAGGGGCAGGTCAGGTGGAGACCCAGTACTTC	CASSLGAGQVETQYF
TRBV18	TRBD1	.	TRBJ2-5	TGTGCCAGCTCACCACTTGGACAGGGACAAGAGACCCAGTACTTC	CASSPLGQGQETQYF
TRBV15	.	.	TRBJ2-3	TGTGCCACCAGCATTGCAGGGTTTGTCACAGATACGCAGTATTTT	CATSIAGFVTDTQYF
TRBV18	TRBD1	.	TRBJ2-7	TGTGCCAGCTCACCACCTACTGGGACAGGGACAGTCGAGCAGTACTTC	CASSPPTGTGTVEQYF
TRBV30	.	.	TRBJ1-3	TGTGCCTGGAGCGTCTTCTCTGGAAACACCATATATTTT	CAWSVFSGNTIYF
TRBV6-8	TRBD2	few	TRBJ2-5	TGTGCCATCAGGACTAGCGGGAACCAAGAGACCCAGTACTTC	CAIRTSGNQETQYF
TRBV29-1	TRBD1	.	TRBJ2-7	TGCAGCGTTGAACCGGGACAGGGCTCGATACGAGACGAGCAGTACTTC	CSVEPGQGSIRDEQYF
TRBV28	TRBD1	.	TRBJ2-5	TGTGCCAGCACACGACAGGGGGAAACCCAGTACTTC	CASTRQGETQYF
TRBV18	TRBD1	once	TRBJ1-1	TGTGCCAGCTCACCCGACAGGGGCAAAGAAGCTTTCTTT	CASSPDRGKEAFF
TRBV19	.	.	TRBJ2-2	TGTGCCAGTAGGGACACTAACACCGGGGAGCTGTTTTTT	CASRDTNTGELFF
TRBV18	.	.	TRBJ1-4	TGTGCCAGCTCACCACCGGGTCGGGCAACTAATGAAAAACTGTTTTTT	CASSPPGRATNEKLFF
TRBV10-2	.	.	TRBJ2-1	TGCGCCAGCAGTGAGTCGAGGCAGGCTCAAAAGTTCTTC	CASSESRQAQKFF
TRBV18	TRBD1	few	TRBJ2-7	TGTGCCAGCTCACCACGACAGGGGGTCTACGAGCAGTACTTC	CASSPRQGVYEQYF
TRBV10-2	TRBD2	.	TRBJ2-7	TGCGCCAGCAGGGACCTAGCGGGACCTTCCTACGAGCAGTACTTC	CASRDLAGPSYEQYF
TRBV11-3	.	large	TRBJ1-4	TGTGCCAGCAGCGCCAACGGACTCCGGAATGAAAAACTGTTTTTT	CASSANGLRNEKLFF
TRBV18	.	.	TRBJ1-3	TGTGCCAGCTCACCCGTGTTAAAGGGTGAAAACACCATATATTTT	CASSPVLKGENTIYF
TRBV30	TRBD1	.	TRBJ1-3	TGTGCCTGGAGTGTAGGGCAGGGGGTTGGAAACACCATATATTTT	CAWSVGQGVGNTIYF
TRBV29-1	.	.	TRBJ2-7	TGCAGCGTCGAAGGTGGGGGGACCTACGAGCAGTACTTC	CSVEGGGTYEQYF
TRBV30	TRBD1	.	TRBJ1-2	TGTGCCTGGAGTCGGACAGGGGATGGCTACACCTTC	CAWSRTGDGYTF
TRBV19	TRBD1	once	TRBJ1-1	TGTGCCAGTAGTAGGGGACAGGCGGACACTGAAGCTTTCTTT	CASSRGQADTEAFF
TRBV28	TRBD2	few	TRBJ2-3	TGTGCCAGCAGTCGAACTAGCGTGCGAAACACAGATACGCAGTATTTT	CASSRTSVRNTDTQYF
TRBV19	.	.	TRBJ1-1	TGTGCCACCTCCCGGCGCGGGGGGGGCCTTAACATTGAAGCTTTCTTT	CATSRRGGGLNIEAFF
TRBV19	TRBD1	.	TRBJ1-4	TGTGCCAGTAACCGCAGGGGGCGTGAAAAACTGTTTTTT	CASNRRGREKLFF
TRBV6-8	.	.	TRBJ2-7	TGTGCCAGCAGCAATTATCAAGGATACTCCTACGAGCAGTACTTC	CASSNYQGYSYEQYF
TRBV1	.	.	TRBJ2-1	TGCGCCAGCAGCCAAGACTACCTAGCGGTCTACAATGAGCAGTTCTTC	CASSQDYLAVYNEQFF
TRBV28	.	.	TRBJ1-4	TGTGCCAGCCAGGGCCATATAACTAATGAAAAACTGTTTTTT	CASQGHITNEKLFF
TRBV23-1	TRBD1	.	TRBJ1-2	TGCGCCAGCAGTCAATCGACAGGGACTAACTATGGCTACACCTTC	CASSQSTGTNYGYTF
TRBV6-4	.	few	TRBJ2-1	TGTGCCAGCAGTCTACTTACACGGCCCGCCTACAATGAGCAGTTCTTC	CASSLLTRPAYNEQFF
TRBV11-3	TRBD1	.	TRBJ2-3	TGTGCCAGCAGCTTGGCGGGTTACGGGACAGGGTCAGGAGATACGCAGTATTTT	CASSLAGYGTGSGDTQYF
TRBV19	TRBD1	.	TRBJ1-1	TGTGCCAGTGGGTTCAGGGGGTCGAACACTGAAGCTTTCTTT	CASGFRGSNTEAFF
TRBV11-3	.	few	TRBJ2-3	TGTACCAACAGCTTAGGTGGGGTACTCACAGATACGCAGTATTTT	CTNSLGGVLTDTQYF
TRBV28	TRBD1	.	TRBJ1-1	TGTGCCAGCAGCCACGAGAGGGGACAGGGGGTCCCTGAAGCTTTCTTT	CASSHERGQGVPEAFF
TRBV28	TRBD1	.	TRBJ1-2	TGTGCCAGCAGTTTGAGGGGGCCGTCCTATGGCTACACCTTC	CASSLRGPSYGYTF
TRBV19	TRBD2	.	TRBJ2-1	TGTGCCAGTAGAAAAGCGGGAGAGATCTCCTACAATGAGCAGTTCTTC	CASRKAGEISYNEQFF
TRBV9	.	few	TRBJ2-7	TGTGCCAGCAGCGTAGGCAGGGAGTTGGGCGAGCAGTACTTC	CASSVGRELGEQYF
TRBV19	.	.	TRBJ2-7	TGTGCCAGTAGTCCGGACAGTTCATCCTCCTACGAGCAGTACTTC	CASSPDSSSSYEQYF
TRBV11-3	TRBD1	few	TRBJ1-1	TGTGCCAGCAGCCCAGGGGGGGCGGGGAACACTGAAGCTTTCTTT	CASSPGGAGNTEAFF